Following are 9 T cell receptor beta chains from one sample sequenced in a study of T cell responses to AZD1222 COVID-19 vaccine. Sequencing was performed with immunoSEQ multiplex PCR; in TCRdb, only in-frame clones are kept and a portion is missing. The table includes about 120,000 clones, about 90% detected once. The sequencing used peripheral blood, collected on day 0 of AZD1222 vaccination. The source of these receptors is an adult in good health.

The CDR3 nucleotides are TGTGCCAGCAGTTATCGACGGGAAGGGTCCGGCTACACCTTC. This translates into CASSYRREGSGYTF. V and J are TRBV11-2 and TRBJ1-2; D not resolved. The CDR3 runs to 14 residues. Germline V CDR1 and CDR2: SGHAT, FQNNGV. Trimming took 6 bases from V and 8 from J, leaving 19 bases between them.

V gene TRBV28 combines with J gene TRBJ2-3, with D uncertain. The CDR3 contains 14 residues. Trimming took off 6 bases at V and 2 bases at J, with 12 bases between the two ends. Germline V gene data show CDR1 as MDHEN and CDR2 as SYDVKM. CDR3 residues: CASRGQVHTDTQYF. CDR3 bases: TGTGCCAGCAGAGGGCAGGTCCACACAGATACGCAGTATTTT.

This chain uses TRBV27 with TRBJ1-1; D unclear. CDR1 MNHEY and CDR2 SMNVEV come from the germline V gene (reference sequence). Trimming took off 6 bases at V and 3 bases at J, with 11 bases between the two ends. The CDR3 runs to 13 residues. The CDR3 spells CASSFRSYTEAFF. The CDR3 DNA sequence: TGTGCCAGCAGCTTTCGGTCGTACACTGAAGCTTTCTTT.

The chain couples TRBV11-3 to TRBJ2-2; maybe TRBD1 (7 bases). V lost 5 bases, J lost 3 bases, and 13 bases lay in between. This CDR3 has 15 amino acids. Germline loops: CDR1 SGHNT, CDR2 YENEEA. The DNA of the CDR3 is TGTGCCAGCAGCCGTGACAGGGAGGACACCGGGGAGCTGTTTTTT. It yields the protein CASSRDREDTGELFF. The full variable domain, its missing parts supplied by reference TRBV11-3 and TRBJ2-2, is EAGVVQSPRYKIIEKKQPVAFWCNPISGHNTLYWYLQNLGQGPELLIRYENEEAVDDSQLPKDRFSAERLKGVDSTLKIQPAELGDSAVYLCASSRDREDTGELFFGEGSRLTVL.

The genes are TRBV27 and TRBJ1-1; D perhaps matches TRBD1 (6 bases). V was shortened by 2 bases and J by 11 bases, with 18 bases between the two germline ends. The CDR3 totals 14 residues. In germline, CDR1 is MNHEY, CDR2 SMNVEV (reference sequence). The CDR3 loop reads CASSLVWGAGGAFF. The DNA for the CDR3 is TGTGCCAGCAGTTTAGTATGGGGGGCGGGGGGTGCTTTCTTT.

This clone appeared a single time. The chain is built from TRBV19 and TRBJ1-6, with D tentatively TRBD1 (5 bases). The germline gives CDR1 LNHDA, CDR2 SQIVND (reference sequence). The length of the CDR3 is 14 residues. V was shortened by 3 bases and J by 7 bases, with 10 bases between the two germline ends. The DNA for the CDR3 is TGTGCCAGTAGTATTGGGACGGAAAATTCACCCCTCCACTTT. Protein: CASSIGTENSPLHF.

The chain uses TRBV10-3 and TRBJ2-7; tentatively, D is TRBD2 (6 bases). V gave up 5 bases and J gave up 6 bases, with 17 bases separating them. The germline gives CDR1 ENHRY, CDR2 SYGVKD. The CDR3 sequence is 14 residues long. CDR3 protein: CAISWGETGSEQYF. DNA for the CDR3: TGTGCCATCAGTTGGGGGGAGACGGGAAGCGAGCAGTACTTC.

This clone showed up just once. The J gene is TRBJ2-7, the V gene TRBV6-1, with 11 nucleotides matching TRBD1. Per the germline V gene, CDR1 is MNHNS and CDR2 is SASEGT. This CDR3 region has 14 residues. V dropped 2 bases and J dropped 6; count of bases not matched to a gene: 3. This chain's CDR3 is CASSEPGQGGEQYF. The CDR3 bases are TGTGCCAGCAGTGAACCGGGACAGGGGGGCGAGCAGTACTTC.

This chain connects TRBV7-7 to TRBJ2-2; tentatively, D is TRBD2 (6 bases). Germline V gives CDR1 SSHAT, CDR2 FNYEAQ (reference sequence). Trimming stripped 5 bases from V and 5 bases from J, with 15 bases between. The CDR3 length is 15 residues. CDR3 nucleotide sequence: TGTGCCAGCAGCGTAGGACGGGCGGGGACCGGGGAGCTGTTTTTT. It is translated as CASSVGRAGTGELFF.